The 8 T cell receptor beta chains given below trace back to one sample, sequenced in a study of cytomegalovirus exposure and HLA in healthy donors. The PCR ran on 60 Vbeta and 13 Jbeta primers. Method: immunoSEQ multiplex PCR; TCRdb's copy keeps in-frame clones and lacks some. Here the sample spans more than 95,000 clones, over 9.5% being singletons. The material sequenced was PBMCs. Every receptor here comes from a woman aged 18-30 years in good health and CMV-seropositive.

This chain connects TRBV9 to TRBJ2-1; 7 bases map to TRBD2. This CDR3 has 15 amino acids. Germline CDR1 is SGDLS and CDR2 is YYNGEE. V lost 1 base and J lost 2; bases outside the gene matches: 3. The CDR3 reads CASSVSGAPYNEQFF. CDR3 DNA sequence: TGTGCCAGCAGCGTAAGCGGGGCGCCCTACAATGAGCAGTTCTTC.

This chain uses TRBV7-3 with TRBJ2-1; weak D call: TRBD2 (6 bases). Germline lookup yields CDR1 SGHTA and CDR2 FQGTGA. V gave up 4 bases and J gave up 9 bases, with 13 bases separating them. The CDR3 totals 13 residues. CDR3 DNA: TGTGCCAGCAGCTCCGGGAGCCCCCCTGAGCAGTTCTTC. Protein product: CASSSGSPPEQFF.

The gene calls are TRBV15 and TRBJ1-5; D remains ambiguous. The CDR3 is made up of 18 amino acids. From germline, CDR1 is LNHNV and CDR2 YYDKDF (reference sequence). Trimming took off 0 bases at V and 0 bases at J, with 15 bases between the two ends. CDR3 in amino acids: CATSRDRTAFYSNQPQHF. The CDR3 DNA sequence: TGTGCCACCAGCAGAGATCGAACAGCCTTTTATAGCAATCAGCCCCAGCATTTT.

The CDR3 loop is CASSFMGHTEAFF. Written as DNA, the CDR3 is TGCGCCAGCAGCTTCATGGGGCACACTGAAGCTTTCTTT. The chain has TRBV5-1 and TRBJ1-1; D perhaps matches TRBD1 (5 bases). CDR3 length: 13 amino acids. Trimming cost V 2 bases and J 3 bases, with 8 bases left between them. CDR1 and CDR2 from the germline V gene are SGHRS and YFSETQ.

To note about this clone: Other DNA sequences in the sample encode the same CDR3. This sequence joins TRBV28 and TRBJ2-7; tentative D call: TRBD2 (5 bases). CDR3 length equals 11 residues. With 6 bases removed from V and 7 bases from J, the gap between germline ends came to 10 bases. In germline, CDR1 is MDHEN, CDR2 SYDVKM. The CDR3 nucleotides read TGTGCCAGCAGCCCGGGAAGGGAGCAGTACTTC. It encodes CASSPGREQYF. Variable domain in full (rest from reference TRBV28 and TRBJ2-7): DVKVTQSSRYLVKRTGEKVFLECVQDMDHENMFWYRQDPGLGLRLIYFSYDVKMKEKGDIPEGYSVSREKKERFSLILESASTNQTSMYLCASSPGREQYFGPGTRLTVT.

The chain is built from TRBV7-6 and TRBJ2-2, with 7 bases fitting TRBD1. The CDR3 runs 17 residues. Trimming took 2 bases from V and 5 from J; bases not matched to a gene: 11. CDR1 is SGHVS, CDR2 FNYEAQ, per germline. This CDR3 is CASSLQTGPGWTGELFF. In DNA, the CDR3 is TGTGCCAGCAGCTTACAGACAGGGCCCGGGTGGACCGGGGAGCTGTTTTTT.

The V call is TRBV5-1, the J call TRBJ1-1; TRBD1 is a possible D gene (6 bases). With 7 bases removed from V and 9 bases from J, the gap between germline ends came to 10 bases. Germline assignment: CDR1 SGHRS and CDR2 YFSETQ. This CDR3 spans 10 amino acids. CDR3: CASRTAKAFF. The CDR3, as DNA: TGCGCCAGCCGGACAGCAAAAGCTTTCTTT.

This clone was picked up a small number of times. The V gene is TRBV6-1, the J gene TRBJ2-7; maybe TRBD1 (6 bases). The CDR3 contains 13 residues. V was shortened by 10 bases and J by 3 bases, with 16 bases between the two germline ends. Germline V lookup: CDR1 MNHNS, CDR2 SASEGT. CDR3: CATLAGDGYEQYF. The CDR3 nucleotides are TGTGCCACCCTGGCAGGGGACGGCTACGAGCAGTACTTC.